This paragraph covers one T cell receptor (beta chain) sequence. The antigen is not known. For CDR3 and TCR beta VDJ profiling, genomic DNA was the template used. MiXCR, run by TCRdb on the reads, gives a single entry per CDR3 protein. The table records approximately 150,000 distinct CDR3 sequences, 70% to 75% of them present only once. This entry is derived from a study of CD8+CD57+ T cells in acquired aplastic anemia. Whole-study results and caveats: In common between the patients and the controls were approximately 28 CD8+ CDR3 sequences.

Sequenced patients had shown CD8+CD57+ cell expansion by flow cytometry. Blood was sampled before the patients had received any therapy. Looked up from germline, CDR1 is KGHDR and CDR2 is SFDVKD. CDR3 length: 14 residues. V lost 1 base, J lost 9 bases, and 9 bases lay in between. The specimen sequenced was sorted CD4+, CD8+, or CD8+CD57+ T cells (not recorded which) from PBMCs. The V call is TRBV24-1, the J call TRBJ1-6; no definite D call. The clonotype was recovered from a human donor with aplastic anemia. The CDR3 coding sequence is TGTGCCACCAGTGATTTCGGACCGTCTTCACCCCTCCACTTT. Its translation is CATSDFGPSSPLHF.